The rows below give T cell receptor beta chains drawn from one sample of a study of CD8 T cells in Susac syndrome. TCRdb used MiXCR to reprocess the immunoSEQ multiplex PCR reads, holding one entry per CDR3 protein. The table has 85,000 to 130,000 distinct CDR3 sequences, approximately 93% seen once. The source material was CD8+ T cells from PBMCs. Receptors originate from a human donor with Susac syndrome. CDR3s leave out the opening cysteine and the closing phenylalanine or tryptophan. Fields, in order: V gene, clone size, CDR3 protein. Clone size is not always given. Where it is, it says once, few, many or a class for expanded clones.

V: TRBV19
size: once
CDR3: ASSIWGQGYLHEQF

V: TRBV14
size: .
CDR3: ASSTRGTETYEQY

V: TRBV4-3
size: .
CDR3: ASTLTGASNYGYT

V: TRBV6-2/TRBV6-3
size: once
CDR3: ASSYTDSARRLSTDTQY

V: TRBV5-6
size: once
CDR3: ASSLGRGREQY

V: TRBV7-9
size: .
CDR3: ASSSPPGGASYNEQF

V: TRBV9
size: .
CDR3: ASSVDGDFYGYT

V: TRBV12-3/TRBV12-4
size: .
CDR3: ASSSGVLNYGYT

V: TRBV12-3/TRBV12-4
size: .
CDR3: ASSSGEAF

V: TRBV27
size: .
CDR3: ASRGSNQPQH

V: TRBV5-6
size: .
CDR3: ASSFGAGDYGYT

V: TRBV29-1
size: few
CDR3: SVGGTGGYEQY

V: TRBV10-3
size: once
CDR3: AISESLNTEAF

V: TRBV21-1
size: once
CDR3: ASSSPRLGWGTEAF

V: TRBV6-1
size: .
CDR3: ASSEAADEQF

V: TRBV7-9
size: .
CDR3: ASSSRPYEQY

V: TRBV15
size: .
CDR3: ATSENRGENEQF

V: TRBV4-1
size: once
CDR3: ASSQEGSQGWVEAF

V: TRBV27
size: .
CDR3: ASSSPRTGMETQY

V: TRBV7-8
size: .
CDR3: ASSLTRTGEYSNQPQH

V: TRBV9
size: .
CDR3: ASSDSQGVGANVLT

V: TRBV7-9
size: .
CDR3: ASSPKERAPSNEQF

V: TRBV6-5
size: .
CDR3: ASSQGERSPLH

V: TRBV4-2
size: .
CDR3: ASSQDMAAYNEQF

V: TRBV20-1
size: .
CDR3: SAPPSRVARETQY

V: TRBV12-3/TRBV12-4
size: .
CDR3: ASSRTVFGNTIY

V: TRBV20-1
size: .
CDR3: SASGQEEKPQH

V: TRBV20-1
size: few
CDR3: SARGTSGTYEQY

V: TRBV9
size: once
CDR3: ASSVAGGISTEAF

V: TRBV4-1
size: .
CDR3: ASSQGQGTEAF

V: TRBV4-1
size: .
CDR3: ASSLQTGYEQY

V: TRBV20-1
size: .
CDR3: SARARQAGGKETQY

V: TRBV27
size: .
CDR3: ASSRGVTDTQY

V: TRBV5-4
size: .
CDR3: ASRPQGDGYT

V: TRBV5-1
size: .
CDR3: ASSPGQGRDIQY

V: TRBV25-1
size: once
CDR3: ASSGGRGIAYEQY

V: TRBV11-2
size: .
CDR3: ASSLVASSEAF

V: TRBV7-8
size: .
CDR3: ASSLASGGSEQY

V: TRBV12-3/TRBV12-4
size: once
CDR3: ASSLAGAGGNEQF

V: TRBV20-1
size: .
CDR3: SARDQDSNQPQH

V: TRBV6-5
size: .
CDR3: ASSYVLAGALSSYNEQF

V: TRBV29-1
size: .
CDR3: STPGRDGYT

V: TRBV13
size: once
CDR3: ASSSQDPGQGRNEQY

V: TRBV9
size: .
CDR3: ASSGSEQF

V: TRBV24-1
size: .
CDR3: AFCTEAF

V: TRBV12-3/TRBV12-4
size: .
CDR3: ASSLEPWGTEAF

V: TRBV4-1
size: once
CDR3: ASSQIGAGVLGTGELF

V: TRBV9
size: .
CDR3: ASSVAISGGRNTGELF

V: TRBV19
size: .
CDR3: ASSIRVDVEAF

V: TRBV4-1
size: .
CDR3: ASSQRSSGSYEQY

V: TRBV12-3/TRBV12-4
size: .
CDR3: ANSTWVGGYT

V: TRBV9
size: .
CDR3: ASSVRTGEEQF

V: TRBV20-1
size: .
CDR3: SARDYSGEGSSYEQY